This T cell receptor (beta chain) was documented in a study of CD8+ T cells in alopecia areata. Study findings and constraints: Tofacitinib yielded significantly lower scalp clonality and fewer expanded CD8+ clones among the top 100. During tofacitinib treatment, many expanded lesional clones remained in scalp and blood. Sharing of TCR sequences between patients (possibly for HLA-related reasons) was less clear than in mice.

Per germline, CDR1 SQVTM and CDR2 ANQGSEA. The CDR3 is made up of 14 amino acids. Trimming shortened V by 1 base and J by 4 bases, and 12 bases separated the two germline ends. A word on this clone: Its antigen is not known.

Treatment reported: oral pan-JAK inhibitor, 5-10 mg twice daily. Individuals with alopecia areata gave both lesional scalp punch biopsies and peripheral blood for collection. The sequencing template was cDNA reverse transcribed from extracted RNA. The protocol was immunoSEQ multiplex PCR, while the TCRdb copy is restricted to in-frame clones and leaves out a portion. The sample yields about 110,000 clones, around 50% seen once. The sequence was obtained from a human donor with alopecia areata. The chain uses TRBV29-1 and TRBJ2-3; maybe TRBD1 (6 bases). Sample: CD8+ T cells sorted from blood, taken at week 24, from a patient treated with tofacitinib. The CDR3 sequence: CSVEVGRGADTQYF. The CDR3 nucleotides are TGCAGCGTTGAAGTGGGCAGGGGAGCAGATACGCAGTATTTT.